This record covers a single TCR beta chain. Its specificity is not known. Treatment of any kind had been given to no patient before thyroid surgery. Per the original data handling: Construction of a distant-metastasis classifier for papillary thyroid cancer relied on CDR3 differences across clinicopathological groups. TCRdb called clones again from the PCR reads with MiXCR. The V and J calls shown here were made by TCRdb, not taken from the authors' results. This table holds roughly 5,100 clones, approximately 22% found once. This sample is part of a study of metastatic and nonmetastatic thyroid tumors. Study-level background: Blood and tumor or nodule tissue repertoires from malignant and benign thyroid patients were compared. The study's findings and limits: Benign nodules reportedly had significantly lower TCR beta diversity than malignant thyroid tumors in blood and tumor.

Germline V CDR1 and CDR2: DFQATT, SNEGSKA (reference sequence). The V end lost 6 bases, the J end lost 5 bases, and 11 bases lay between the germline ends. This CDR3 has 11 residues. The source of this sequence is a male donor with papillary thyroid cancer or a benign thyroid nodule (not recorded which). Some clones in this sample may be carry-over from other donors' samples. Sequenced sample: tumor tissue. J is TRBJ2-7 and V is TRBV20-1; no firm D call. The CDR3 DNA reads as TGCAGTGCACCGGGTGGCCACGAGCAGTACTTC. This translates into CSAPGGHEQYF.